This entry lists 16 T cell receptor beta chains sequenced from one sample in a study of shared clonotypes between healthy human individuals. Libraries were prepared by immunoSEQ multiplex PCR; TCRdb keeps only in-frame clonotypes and omits some of them. The table records a few million clones, roughly nine tenths of them present only once. Sequencing input: naive CD4+ T cells sorted from blood. Subset indicated: CD45RA+ positively selected. Source of these receptors: a man aged 18-30 years in good health.

This clone was observed once. The chain carries TRBV4-3 and TRBJ2-3, with D hard to call. Trimming took off 4 bases at V and 3 bases at J, with 11 bases between the two ends. This CDR3 has 14 amino acids. Germline CDR1 reads LGHNA; CDR2 reads YSLEER. The CDR3 region has the DNA TGCGCCAGCAGCCTCGTACTCTTGACAGATACGCAGTATTTT. Amino acids: CASSLVLLTDTQYF.

This chain links TRBV7-2 with TRBJ2-5; tentatively, D is TRBD1 (6 bases). The ends were cut back, 5 bases at V and 1 base at J, with 11 bases in the middle. Germline-derived CDR1 and CDR2 are SGHTA and FQGNSA. This CDR3 comprises 14 residues. CDR3 sequence reads: CASSVQGSQETQYF. CDR3 coding DNA: TGTGCCAGCAGCGTTCAGGGGTCCCAAGAGACCCAGTACTTC.

This clone was seen only a few times. The CDR3 loop reads CASSLRGLNTEAFF. CDR3 nucleotides: TGTGCCTCTAGTTTAAGGGGTCTGAACACTGAAGCTTTCTTT. V and J are TRBV30 and TRBJ1-1; weak D call: TRBD1 (5 bases). In germline, CDR1 is GTSNPN, CDR2 SVGIG (reference sequence). V shed 7 bases and J shed 0 bases, with 15 bases lying between them. The CDR3 is 14 residues long.

V usage is TRBV5-1 and J usage is TRBJ2-1; D is unclear. The CDR3 is 14 residues long. Germline V CDR1 and CDR2: SGHRS, YFSETQ. V was trimmed by 7 bases and J by 1 base, leaving 12 bases between them. This CDR3 is CASSGRPSYNEQFF. DNA for the CDR3: TGCGCCAGCTCCGGGCGACCGTCCTACAATGAGCAGTTCTTC.

This clone was picked up a small number of times. The chain couples TRBV28 to TRBJ1-5; D possibly corresponds to TRBD1 (6 bases). CDR1 and CDR2 (germline): MDHEN, SYDVKM. CDR3 length equals 16 residues. The germline V and J ends were trimmed by 2 bases and 0 bases, with 11 bases remaining between them. The CDR3: CASSLVTGHSNQPQHF. Written as DNA, the CDR3 is TGTGCCAGCAGTTTAGTTACAGGGCATAGCAATCAGCCCCAGCATTTT.

This clone was seen a handful of times. In DNA form, the CDR3 reads TGCGCCAGCAGCCAAGAAGCGGGTCTTCCTTCACCCCTCCACTTT. As protein: CASSQEAGLPSPLHF. The rearrangement uses TRBV4-1 and TRBJ1-6; D not certain. The CDR3 has 15 amino acids. The ends were cut back, 0 bases at V and 9 bases at J, with 12 bases in the middle. Germline V CDR1 and CDR2: MGHRA, YSYEKL.

The chain recombines TRBV5-1 with TRBJ2-1, with TRBD2 matching over 8 bases. J gave up 0 bases and V 3 bases, and 5 bases lay outside the gene matches. CDR1 and CDR2 from the germline V gene are SGHRS and YFSETQ. This CDR3 is 16 amino acids long. The CDR3 reads CASSSVLAGSYNEQFF. In DNA form, the CDR3 reads TGCGCCAGCAGCTCAGTTCTAGCGGGCTCCTACAATGAGCAGTTCTTC.

The V call is TRBV28, the J call TRBJ1-2; 8 bases are shared with TRBD1. Per germline, CDR1 MDHEN and CDR2 SYDVKM. The CDR3 is made up of 14 amino acids. Trimming took 7 bases from V and 9 from J; bases not matched to a gene: 13. CDR3 sequence reads: CASTGPGQGYSYTF. The CDR3 coding sequence is TGTGCCAGCACCGGACCTGGACAGGGTTATAGCTACACCTTC.

The CDR3 region has the DNA TGTGCCAGCAGTTACTTGGGGGCGTCTGGGGAAAAACTGTTTTTT. Its protein is CASSYLGASGEKLFF. The chain has TRBV6-6 and TRBJ1-4, with TRBD1 as a possible D gene (6 bases). This CDR3 is built from 15 residues. The germline V gene has CDR1 MNHNY and CDR2 SVGAGI (reference sequence). The V gene lost 1 base and the J gene lost 8 bases, with 14 bases spanning the gap.

The CDR3 loop is CAISESWTSGGSPYF. The CDR3 DNA is TGTGCCATCAGTGAGTCTTGGACTAGCGGGGGCTCCCCGTACTTC. The rearrangement uses TRBV10-3 and TRBJ2-5; the match to TRBD2 covers 13 bases. This CDR3 contains 15 residues. Germline trimming cut 0 bases from V and 13 bases from J; bases unmatched to any gene: 8. Germline loops: CDR1 ENHRY, CDR2 SYGVKD.

The gene calls are TRBV2 and TRBJ2-1; 10 bases map to TRBD2. The CDR3 has 17 residues. Germline V gene lookup returns CDR1 SNHLY and CDR2 FYNNEI. J lost 5 bases, V lost 7 bases, and 14 bases had no gene match. The CDR3 nucleotides are TGTGCCAGCAAGGGGGGTACTAGCGGGATATACGACAATGAGCAGTTCTTC. This sequence encodes CASKGGTSGIYDNEQFF.

This clone was counted a single time. This chain connects TRBV2 to TRBJ1-5; the D gene is possibly TRBD1 (5 bases). The CDR3 is made up of 17 amino acids. V was cut by 7 bases and J by 0 bases, with 19 bases left in between. Germline CDR1 is SNHLY and CDR2 is FYNNEI. The DNA of the CDR3 is TGTGCCAGCACCGGGGGTTCGGGGATGGCTAGCAATCAGCCCCAGCATTTT. This encodes CASTGGSGMASNQPQHF.

This chain links TRBV5-1 with TRBJ1-3; TRBD1 might be the D (6 bases). V was shortened by 2 bases and J by 4 bases, with 10 bases between the two germline ends. The germline V gene has CDR1 SGHRS and CDR2 YFSETQ. The CDR3 totals 14 residues. Written as DNA, the CDR3 is TGCGCCAGCAGCTTAACAGGGCTAGGAAACACCATATATTTT. Residues: CASSLTGLGNTIYF.

This chain links TRBV18 with TRBJ1-5; possible D gene TRBD1, 5 bases. Germline CDR1 reads KGHSH; CDR2 reads LQKENI. This CDR3 region has 15 residues. Trimming removed 4 bases at V and 1 base at J, with 11 bases between. For the CDR3, the DNA is TGTGCCAGCTCACGGGGAGGGGAAAGCAATCAGCCCCAGCATTTT. Its protein is CASSRGGESNQPQHF. The complete variable domain, with remaining parts taken from reference TRBV18 and TRBJ1-5, reads NAGVMQNPRHLVRRRGQEARLRCSPMKGHSHVYWYRQLPEEGLKFMVYLQKENIIDESGMPKERFSAEFPKEGPSILRIQQVVRGDSAAYFCASSRGGESNQPQHFGDGTRLSIL.

This chain connects TRBV19 to TRBJ1-1; D not resolved. Germline V gene sequence: CDR1 LNHDA, CDR2 SQIVND (reference sequence). The CDR3 contains 14 residues. V was trimmed by 5 bases and J by 0 bases, leaving 10 bases between them. CDR3 DNA: TGTGCCAGTAGTTCTTCGACTGTGAACACTGAAGCTTTCTTT. Its protein is CASSSSTVNTEAFF.

The rearrangement uses TRBV6-1 and TRBJ1-5, with D perhaps TRBD1 (5 bases). This CDR3 is 14 amino acids long. Per the germline V gene, CDR1 is MNHNS and CDR2 is SASEGT. Trimming cost V 6 bases and J 1 base, with 10 bases left between them. The CDR3 DNA reads as TGTGCCAGCAGGCTGGACACCAGCAATCAGCCCCAGCATTTT. Translating it yields CASRLDTSNQPQHF.